What follows are 17 T cell receptor beta chains derived from one specimen sequenced in a study of blood T cells in healthy people across ages. Through a sample-barcoded 5' primer and a J-beta primer mix, a second PCR was run for roughly 6 to 11 cycles. TCRdb independently ran MiXCR on the 5' RACE reads; one entry per CDR3 protein. This sample yields 850,000 to 950,000 distinct CDR3 sequences, of which 25% to 35% are seen a single time; 17% belongs to the top ten. Sequenced input: blood. All receptors derive from an elderly woman in good health.

The table lists this clonotype with many counts. The gene calls are TRBV7-6 and TRBJ2-5; D is uncertain. Trimming cost V 7 bases and J 5 bases, with 8 bases left between them. CDR3 length: 11 amino acids. CDR1 is SGHVS, CDR2 FNYEAQ, per germline. The CDR3 DNA reads as TGTGCCAGCATGGCCAGGGAGACCCAGTACTTC. This codes for CASMARETQYF.

The CDR3 DNA reads as TGCAGTGCTACTAAAGGCGGCGTCGGGACCGGGGAGCTGTTTTTT. Amino acid sequence: CSATKGGVGTGELFF. J is TRBJ2-2 and V is TRBV20-1; D is undetermined. The CDR3 is made up of 15 amino acids. V was trimmed by 4 bases and J by 5 bases, leaving 17 bases between them. Germline values: CDR1 DFQATT, CDR2 SNEGSKA (reference sequence).

This clonotype was counted at least ten times. The rearrangement uses TRBV5-1 and TRBJ2-3, with 7 bases that match TRBD1. Per germline, CDR1 SGHRS and CDR2 YFSETQ. CDR3 length: 14 residues. V shed 1 base, J shed 5 bases, and the junction held 4 bases outside the gene matches. DNA of the CDR3: TGCGCCAGCAGCTTGTGGCAGGGGGAAGATACGCAGTATTTT. Translated: CASSLWQGEDTQYF.

The chain uses TRBV20-1 and TRBJ1-4; 10 bases fit TRBD1. CDR3 length: 18 residues. The V gene end was trimmed by 6 bases and the J gene end by 1 base; junction bases not matched to a gene: 14. Germline values: CDR1 DFQATT, CDR2 SNEGSKA (reference sequence). In DNA, the CDR3 is TGCAGTGCCACCCCGGACAGGGGGATTTTAATAACTAATGAAAAACTGTTTTTT. The encoded protein is CSATPDRGILITNEKLFF.

This chain uses TRBV20-1 with TRBJ2-7; TRBD2 matches at 7 bases. Germline CDR1 DFQATT, CDR2 SNEGSKA (reference sequence). After removal of 8 bases from V and 2 bases from J, the junction contained 15 bases not matched to a gene. This CDR3 comprises 15 residues. The CDR3 protein is CSTRRLAEWPYEQYF. DNA of the CDR3: TGCAGTACCAGACGGCTAGCGGAATGGCCCTACGAGCAGTACTTC.

The table lists this clonotype with many counts. The CDR3 loop is CASSKTGGPSTDTQYF. In nucleotides, the CDR3 is TGCGCCAGCAGCAAAACAGGGGGCCCAAGCACAGATACGCAGTATTTT. This sequence joins TRBV5-1 and TRBJ2-3; 9 bases map to TRBD1. This CDR3 has 16 amino acids. The germline V gene has CDR1 SGHRS and CDR2 YFSETQ. V trimming: 4 bases; J trimming: 0 bases; junction bases outside the gene matches: 6.

The chain has TRBV9 and TRBJ2-5; 8 positions match TRBD2. Germline values: CDR1 SGDLS, CDR2 YYNGEE. CDR3 length equals 15 residues. After removal of 0 bases from V and 4 bases from J, the junction contained 5 bases not matched to a gene. The CDR3 reads CASSVAGGARETQYF. CDR3 in DNA: TGTGCCAGCAGCGTAGCGGGGGGGGCCCGAGAGACCCAGTACTTC.

This clonotype was counted ten times or more. This chain links TRBV28 with TRBJ2-5; 13 nucleotides agree with TRBD2. The CDR3 is 16 amino acids. Germline V gene data show CDR1 as MDHEN and CDR2 as SYDVKM. Trimming removed 5 bases from V and 3 bases from J; junction bases left unmatched: 6. CDR3 region: CASSETSGGKKETQYF. In nucleotides, the CDR3 is TGTGCCAGCAGTGAGACTAGCGGGGGGAAAAAAGAGACCCAGTACTTC.

The genes are TRBV5-1 and TRBJ1-5, with D possibly matching TRBD1 (5 bases). The CDR3 runs 15 residues. V shed 0 bases and J shed 3 bases, with 10 bases lying between them. Germline V CDR1 and CDR2: SGHRS, YFSETQ. The CDR3 region has the DNA TGCGCCAGCAGCTTGGGAGGGGTTCCCAATCAGCCCCAGCATTTT. Encoded protein: CASSLGGVPNQPQHF.

This clonotype was counted ten times or more. This chain connects TRBV20-1 to TRBJ2-2, with D maybe TRBD1 (6 bases). This CDR3 comprises 17 residues. Germline assignment: CDR1 DFQATT and CDR2 SNEGSKA (reference sequence). Trimming stripped 3 bases from V and 7 bases from J, with 24 bases between. CDR3 region: CSASQLRAGAWSGELFF. The CDR3 DNA reads as TGCAGTGCTAGTCAGCTTCGGGCAGGGGCTTGGAGCGGGGAGCTGTTTTTT.

In this sample, this clonotype turned up many times. The genes are TRBV6-5 and TRBJ1-6; TRBD1 aligns across 7 bases. Looked up from germline, CDR1 is MNHEY and CDR2 is SVGAGI. The CDR3 loop spans 14 amino acids. Germline trimming cut 5 bases from V and 7 bases from J; bases unmatched to any gene: 5. The CDR3 region has the DNA TGTGCCAGCAGTCGCGTACAGGGGAATTCACCCCTCCACTTT. Its translation: CASSRVQGNSPLHF.

Regarding this clonotype: A much bigger clone sits one base away, suggesting this may be a read error. The chain is built from TRBV6-6 and TRBJ2-5; a weak D match, TRBD1 (6 bases). CDR1 MNHNY and CDR2 SVGAGI come from the germline V gene (reference sequence). V gave up 6 bases and J gave up 5 bases, with 16 bases separating them. The CDR3 extends over 14 amino acids. The CDR3 DNA reads TGTGCCAGCAGGCCCCAGGGGATCCACGAGACCCAGTACTTC. It translates to CASRPQGIHETQYF.

At least ten counts were recorded for this clonotype. The chain has TRBV11-2 and TRBJ1-1; 7 nucleotides match TRBD1. The junction had 11 bases not matched to a gene; V was cut back by 6 bases and J by 4 bases. Germline assignment: CDR1 SGHAT and CDR2 FQNNGV. The CDR3 covers 15 residues. CDR3 DNA: TGTGCCAGCAGGCCCGCTACAGGGGCGGGCACTGAAGCTTTCTTT. Protein sequence: CASRPATGAGTEAFF.

This clonotype was recorded once. The DNA for the CDR3 is TGTGCCAGCACCCTTTCAGTGGACGCAGATGTGCAGTATTTT. Translation: CASTLSVDADVQYF. The rearrangement joins TRBV12-3 or TRBV12-4 to TRBJ2-3; no clear D. Trimming stripped 7 bases from V and 11 bases from J, with 22 bases between. The CDR3 consists of 14 residues.

This chain joins TRBV3-1 and TRBJ1-4; TRBD1 might be the D (5 bases). The CDR3 runs to 12 residues. Germline CDR1 is LGHDT and CDR2 is YNNKEL (reference sequence). The V end lost 11 bases, the J end lost 5 bases, and 12 bases lay between the germline ends. CDR3 in DNA: TGTGCCGTAGGGGCGGGAAATGAAAAACTGTTTTTT. Protein sequence: CAVGAGNEKLFF.

This clonotype was observed a few times. CDR3 in amino acids: CASSETGSSYNSPLHF. The CDR3 DNA is TGTGCCAGCAGCGAAACAGGGAGCTCCTATAATTCACCCCTCCACTTT. The gene calls are TRBV9 and TRBJ1-6; D might be TRBD1 (6 bases). CDR3 length: 16 amino acids. Germline V gives CDR1 SGDLS, CDR2 YYNGEE. V was pared by 3 bases and J by 0 bases, with 10 bases between.

The chain joins TRBV7-2 to TRBJ1-4, with no clear D. The CDR3 has 13 amino acids. Germline V CDR1 and CDR2: SGHTA, FQGNSA. Trimming shortened V by 0 bases and J by 8 bases, and 7 bases separated the two germline ends. The CDR3 region is CTSSLARREKLFF. In nucleotides, the CDR3 is TGTACCAGCAGCTTAGCGCGGAGGGAAAAACTGTTTTTT.